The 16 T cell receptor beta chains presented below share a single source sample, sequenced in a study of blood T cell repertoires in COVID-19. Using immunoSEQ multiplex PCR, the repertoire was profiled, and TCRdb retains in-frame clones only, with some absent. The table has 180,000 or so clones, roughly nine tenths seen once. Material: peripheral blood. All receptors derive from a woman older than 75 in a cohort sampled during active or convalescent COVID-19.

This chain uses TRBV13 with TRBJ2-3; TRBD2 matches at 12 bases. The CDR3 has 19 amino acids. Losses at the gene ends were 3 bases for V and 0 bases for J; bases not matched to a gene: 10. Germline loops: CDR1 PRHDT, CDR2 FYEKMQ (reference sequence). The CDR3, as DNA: TGTGCCAGCAGCTTTGAGCGGGGACTAGCGGGTGCTAGCACAGATACGCAGTATTTT. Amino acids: CASSFERGLAGASTDTQYF.

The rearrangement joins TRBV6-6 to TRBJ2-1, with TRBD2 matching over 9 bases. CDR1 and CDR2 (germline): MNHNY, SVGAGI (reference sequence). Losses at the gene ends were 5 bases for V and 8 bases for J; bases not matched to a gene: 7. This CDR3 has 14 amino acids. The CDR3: CASSPMTSGHEQFF. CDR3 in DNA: TGTGCCAGCAGTCCTATGACTAGCGGCCATGAGCAGTTCTTC.

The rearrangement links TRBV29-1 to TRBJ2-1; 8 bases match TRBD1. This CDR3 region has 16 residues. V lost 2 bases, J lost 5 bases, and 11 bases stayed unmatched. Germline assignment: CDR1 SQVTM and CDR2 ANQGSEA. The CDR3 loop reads CSVETSSRQGNNEQFF. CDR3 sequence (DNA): TGCAGCGTTGAAACCTCGAGCCGACAGGGGAACAATGAGCAGTTCTTC.

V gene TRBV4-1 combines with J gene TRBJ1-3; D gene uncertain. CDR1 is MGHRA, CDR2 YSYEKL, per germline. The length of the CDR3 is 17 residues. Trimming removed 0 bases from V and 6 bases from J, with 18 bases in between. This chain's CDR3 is CASSQDNARHWKNTIYF. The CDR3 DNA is TGCGCCAGCAGCCAAGATAATGCCAGGCACTGGAAAAACACCATATATTTT.

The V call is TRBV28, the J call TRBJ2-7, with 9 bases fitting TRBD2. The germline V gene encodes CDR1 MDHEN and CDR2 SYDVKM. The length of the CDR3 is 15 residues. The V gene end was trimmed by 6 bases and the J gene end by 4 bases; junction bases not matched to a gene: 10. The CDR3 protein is CASSLPAGGLYEQYF. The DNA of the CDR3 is TGTGCCAGCAGCCTCCCAGCGGGGGGATTATACGAGCAGTACTTC.

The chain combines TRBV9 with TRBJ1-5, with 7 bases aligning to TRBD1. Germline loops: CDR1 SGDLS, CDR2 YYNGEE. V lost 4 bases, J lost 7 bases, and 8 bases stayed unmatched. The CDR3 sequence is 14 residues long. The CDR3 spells CASSRGQGEQPQHF. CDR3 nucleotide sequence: TGTGCCAGCAGCCGTGGGCAGGGGGAACAGCCCCAGCATTTT.

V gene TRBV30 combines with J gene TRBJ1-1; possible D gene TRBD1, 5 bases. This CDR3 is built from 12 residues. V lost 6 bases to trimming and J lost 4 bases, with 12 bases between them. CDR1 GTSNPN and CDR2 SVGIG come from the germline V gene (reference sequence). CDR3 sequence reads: CACRQSLTEAFF. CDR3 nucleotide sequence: TGTGCCTGCCGACAGAGCCTCACTGAAGCTTTCTTT.

CDR3 sequence (DNA): TGTGCCAGCAGTACTAACAGGGTCAATCAGCCCCAGCATTTT. Residues: CASSTNRVNQPQHF. The V call is TRBV27, the J call TRBJ1-5; tentatively, D is TRBD1 (6 bases). The V and J ends lost 5 bases and 3 bases respectively, with 11 bases between them. This CDR3 is 14 amino acids long. Germline CDR1 is MNHEY and CDR2 is SMNVEV (reference sequence).

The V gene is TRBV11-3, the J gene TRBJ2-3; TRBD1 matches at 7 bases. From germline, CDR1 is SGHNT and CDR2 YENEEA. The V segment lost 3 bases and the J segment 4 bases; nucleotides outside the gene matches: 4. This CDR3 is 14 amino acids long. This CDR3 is CASSLTGRADTQYF. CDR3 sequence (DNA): TGTGCCAGCAGCTTGACAGGGCGTGCAGATACGCAGTATTTT.

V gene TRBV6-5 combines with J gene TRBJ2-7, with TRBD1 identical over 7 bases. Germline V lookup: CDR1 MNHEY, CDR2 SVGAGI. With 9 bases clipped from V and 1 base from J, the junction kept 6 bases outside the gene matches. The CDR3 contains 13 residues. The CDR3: CASGRQGSYEQYF. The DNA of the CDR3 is TGTGCCAGTGGTCGACAGGGTTCCTACGAGCAGTACTTC.

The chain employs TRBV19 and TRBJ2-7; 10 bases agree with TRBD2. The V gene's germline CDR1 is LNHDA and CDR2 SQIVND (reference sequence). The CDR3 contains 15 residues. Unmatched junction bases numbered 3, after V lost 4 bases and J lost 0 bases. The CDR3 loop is CASSSWTSGSYEQYF. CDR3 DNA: TGTGCCAGTAGTAGTTGGACTAGCGGCTCCTACGAGCAGTACTTC. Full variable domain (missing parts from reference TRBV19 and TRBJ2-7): DGGITQSPKYLFRKEGQNVTLSCEQNLNHDAMYWYRQDPGQGLRLIYYSQIVNDFQKGDIAEGYSVSREKKESFPLTVTSAQKNPTAFYLCASSSWTSGSYEQYFGPGTRLTVT.

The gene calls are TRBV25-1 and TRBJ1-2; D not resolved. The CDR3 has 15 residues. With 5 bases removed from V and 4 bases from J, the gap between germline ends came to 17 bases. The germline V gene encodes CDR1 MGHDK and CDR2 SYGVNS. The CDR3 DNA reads TGTGCCAGCAGTCCAGGCACTTGGCGTGGCTATGGCTACACCTTC. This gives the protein CASSPGTWRGYGYTF.

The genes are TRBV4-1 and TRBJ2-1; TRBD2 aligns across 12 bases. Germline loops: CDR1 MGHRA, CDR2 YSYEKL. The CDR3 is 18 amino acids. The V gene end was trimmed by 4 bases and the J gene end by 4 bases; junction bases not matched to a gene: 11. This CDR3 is CASSPLPGLAGGYNEQFF. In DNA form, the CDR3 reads TGCGCCAGCAGCCCACTCCCGGGACTAGCGGGCGGATACAATGAGCAGTTCTTC.

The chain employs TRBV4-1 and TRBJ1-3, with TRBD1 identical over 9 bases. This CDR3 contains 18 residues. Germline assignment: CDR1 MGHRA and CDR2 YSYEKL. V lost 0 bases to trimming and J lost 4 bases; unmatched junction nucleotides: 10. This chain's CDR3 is CASSQEPGQGRSGNTIYF. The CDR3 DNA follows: TGCGCCAGCAGCCAAGAACCGGGACAGGGAAGATCAGGAAACACCATATATTTT.

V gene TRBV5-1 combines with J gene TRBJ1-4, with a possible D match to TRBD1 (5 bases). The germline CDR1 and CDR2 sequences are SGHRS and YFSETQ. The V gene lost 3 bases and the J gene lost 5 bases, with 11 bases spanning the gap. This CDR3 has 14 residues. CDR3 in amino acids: CASSSTVRNEKLFF. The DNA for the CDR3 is TGCGCCAGCAGCTCGACAGTCCGCAATGAAAAACTGTTTTTT.

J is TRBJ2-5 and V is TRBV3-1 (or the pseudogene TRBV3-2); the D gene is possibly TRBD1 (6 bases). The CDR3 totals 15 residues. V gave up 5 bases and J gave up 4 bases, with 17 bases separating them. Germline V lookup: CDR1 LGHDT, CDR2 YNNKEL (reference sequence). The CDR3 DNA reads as TGTGCCAGCAGCTACCGGACAGAAGCATCAGAGACCCAGTACTTC. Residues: CASSYRTEASETQYF.